Below are 21 T cell receptor beta chains sequenced from a single sample in a study of naive CD8 T cells in extremely preterm neonates. TCRdb's copy holds only in-frame clones and misses some; the assay was immunoSEQ multiplex PCR. Among under 9,500 clones listed, 80% to 95% were seen once. Deliveries were elective term cesareans at roughly 35-42 weeks, with no labor or membrane rupture. Sequenced sample: naive CD8+ T cells from cord blood. These receptor sequences come from a newborn in good health.

The gene calls are TRBV11-2 and TRBJ2-5; 9 nucleotides line up with TRBD2. This CDR3 region has 16 residues. V was pared by 4 bases and J by 2 bases, with 8 bases of the junction left unmatched. Germline lookup yields CDR1 SGHAT and CDR2 FQNNGV. The CDR3 here is CASSSILAGEQETQYF. The DNA of the CDR3 is TGTGCCAGCAGCTCCATACTAGCGGGTGAACAAGAGACCCAGTACTTC.

This clone was recorded a few times. The V gene is TRBV7-9, the J gene TRBJ2-7; 8 positions agree with TRBD1. The CDR3 runs 15 residues. After removal of 4 bases from V and 3 bases from J, the junction contained 8 bases not matched to a gene. CDR1 and CDR2 (germline): SEHNR, FQNEAQ (reference sequence). This CDR3 reads CASSSWTGTNYEQYF. The CDR3 DNA sequence: TGTGCCAGCAGCTCGTGGACAGGGACCAACTACGAGCAGTACTTC.

In the case of this clone: One end of the junction fails to match germline, which may point to a read error. Other DNA variants within this sample encode the same CDR3. The V gene is TRBV5-4, the J gene TRBJ2-3; 10 bases line up with TRBD2. Germline lookup yields CDR1 SGHNT and CDR2 YYREEE (reference sequence). The CDR3 sequence is 15 residues long. CDR3 sequence reads: CASSLGLAGTDTQYF. DNA of the CDR3: TGTGCCAGCAGCTTGGGACTAGCGGGCACCGATACGCAGTATTTT.

V usage is TRBV9 and J usage is TRBJ1-2, with a tentative D call TRBD1 (6 bases). The CDR3 sequence is 15 residues long. The V end lost 0 bases, the J end lost 4 bases, and 13 bases lay between the germline ends. CDR1 is SGDLS and CDR2 is YYNGEE in the germline V gene. In nucleotides, the CDR3 is TGTGCCAGCAGCGTAGCCACAGGGACACCCTATGGCTACACCTTC. Translated, it gives CASSVATGTPYGYTF. Together with reference TRBV9 and TRBJ1-2, the CDR3 gives the full variable domain: DSGVTQTPKHLITATGQRVTLRCSPRSGDLSVYWYQQSLDQGLQFLIQYYNGEERAKGNILERFSAQQFPDLHSELNLSSLELGDSALYFCASSVATGTPYGYTFGSGTRLTVV.

The chain has TRBV19 and TRBJ1-2; no definite D call. Looked up from germline, CDR1 is LNHDA and CDR2 is SQIVND (reference sequence). CDR3 length: 13 residues. Deletions cut 1 base from V and 4 bases from J, with 7 bases between. The CDR3 sequence is CASSIGAAYGYTF. The DNA of the CDR3 is TGTGCCAGTAGTATAGGGGCAGCCTATGGCTACACCTTC.

The rearrangement joins TRBV27 to TRBJ2-1; 10 nucleotides line up with TRBD2. Germline values: CDR1 MNHEY, CDR2 SMNVEV (reference sequence). The length of the CDR3 is 14 residues. J gave up 6 bases and V 7 bases, and 6 bases lay outside the gene matches. The CDR3 coding sequence is TGTGCCAGCACGAGCGGGAGGGCCCTCAATGAGCAGTTCTTC. This gives the protein CASTSGRALNEQFF.

The chain recombines TRBV15 with TRBJ1-3; D not certain. Trimming removed 0 bases from V and 2 bases from J, with 11 bases in between. This CDR3 region has 16 residues. CDR1 and CDR2 (germline): LNHNV, YYDKDF (reference sequence). The CDR3 DNA is TGTGCCACCAGCAGAGATTCAACCGGGGCTGGAAACACCATATATTTT. The encoded protein is CATSRDSTGAGNTIYF.

The chain recombines TRBV5-6 with TRBJ1-1; D perhaps matches TRBD1 (5 bases). This CDR3 is 14 amino acids long. Germline V CDR1 and CDR2: SGHDT, YYEEEE. V lost 3 bases to trimming and J lost 6 bases, with 15 bases between them. In DNA form, the CDR3 reads TGTGCCAGCAGCTGGTGGGGGGTTAGGTCTGAAGCTTTCTTT. This translates into CASSWWGVRSEAFF. Looking up the rest from reference TRBV5-6 and TRBJ1-1 gives the full variable domain: DAGVTQSPTHLIKTRGQQVTLRCSPKSGHDTVSWYQQALGQGPQFIFQYYEEEERQRGNFPDRFSGHQFPNYSSELNVNALLLGDSALYLCASSWWGVRSEAFFGQGTRLTVV.

The chain joins TRBV29-1 to TRBJ2-3, with D possibly matching TRBD1 (6 bases). The CDR3 is 15 amino acids. Trimming left V 3 bases short and J 2 bases short, with 15 bases between. Germline V gene sequence: CDR1 SQVTM, CDR2 ANQGSEA. The CDR3 sequence: CSVDTGSPYTDTQYF. The CDR3 DNA follows: TGCAGCGTTGATACAGGGAGCCCTTACACAGATACGCAGTATTTT.

The chain uses TRBV29-1 and TRBJ1-2; no clear D. The CDR3 is 16 amino acids. V was cut by 1 base and J by 2 bases, with 17 bases left in between. The V gene's germline CDR1 is SQVTM and CDR2 ANQGSEA. The DNA of the CDR3 is TGCAGCGTTGAAGGGCAACTGCGGGGAACAAACTATGGCTACACCTTC. Translation gives CSVEGQLRGTNYGYTF.

The chain recombines TRBV27 with TRBJ1-1; TRBD1 aligns across 10 bases. The CDR3 is 16 residues long. Germline trimming cut 5 bases from V and 5 bases from J; bases unmatched to any gene: 11. CDR1 and CDR2 from the germline V gene are MNHEY and SMNVEV (reference sequence). The CDR3 protein is CASSPWTGGRWTEAFF. The CDR3 DNA reads TGTGCCAGCAGTCCCTGGACAGGGGGGCGGTGGACTGAAGCTTTCTTT.

This clone appeared once. The genes are TRBV4-1 and TRBJ2-3; D is unclear. There are 14 residues in the CDR3. Germline CDR1 is MGHRA and CDR2 is YSYEKL. Trimming left V 0 bases short and J 5 bases short, with 9 bases between. Written as DNA, the CDR3 is TGCGCCAGCAGCCAAGACCAGATGGTAGATACGCAGTATTTT. Its translation is CASSQDQMVDTQYF.

The chain combines TRBV12-2 with TRBJ1-4; no check of the table's D call, TRBD1, against the DNA was made. TRBV12-2 is marked as a pseudogene. The CDR3 is made up of 21 amino acids. The CDR3 loop is CASRLASPRDSSFATNEKLFF. In DNA form, the CDR3 reads TGTGCAAGTCGCTTAGCCTCACCCCGGGACAGTTCTTTTGCAACTAATGAAAAACTGTTTTTT.

The chain joins TRBV14 to TRBJ2-7, with no clear D. Germline values: CDR1 SGHDN, CDR2 FVKESK. V was pared by 0 bases and J by 2 bases, with 2 bases between. The CDR3 extends over 12 amino acids. CDR3 in DNA: TGTGCCAGCAGCCAAGACACCTACGAGCAGTACTTC. Protein sequence: CASSQDTYEQYF.

Only one count was recorded for this clone. The V call is TRBV9, the J call TRBJ2-7; 10 bases agree with TRBD1. The J segment lost 4 bases and the V segment lost 0 bases, leaving 1 base of the junction unmatched. The CDR3 is made up of 14 amino acids. Germline loops: CDR1 SGDLS, CDR2 YYNGEE. The CDR3 reads CASSVGQGAYEQYF. The CDR3 coding sequence is TGTGCCAGCAGCGTAGGACAGGGGGCGTACGAGCAGTACTTC.

This chain joins TRBV4-1 and TRBJ1-1, with D uncertain. The germline V gene encodes CDR1 MGHRA and CDR2 YSYEKL. V was cut by 0 bases and J by 3 bases, with 5 bases left in between. This CDR3 has 13 amino acids. CDR3 sequence reads: CASSQDQDTEAFF. In DNA, the CDR3 is TGCGCCAGCAGCCAAGATCAGGACACTGAAGCTTTCTTT.

The gene calls are TRBV6-1 and TRBJ1-3; TRBD1 is a possible D gene (5 bases). CDR1 MNHNS and CDR2 SASEGT come from the germline V gene. This CDR3 has 15 amino acids. V was pared by 0 bases and J by 3 bases, with 9 bases between. The CDR3 reads CASSEAGGVGNTIYF. CDR3 bases: TGTGCCAGCAGTGAAGCAGGAGGGGTTGGAAACACCATATATTTT.

The V and J genes are TRBV4-1 and TRBJ2-7; 7 positions match TRBD2. There are 16 residues in the CDR3. Trimming cost V 4 bases and J 0 bases; bases outside gene matches: 9. Germline V lookup: CDR1 MGHRA, CDR2 YSYEKL. The CDR3 sequence: CASSPRVAGLSYEQYF. In DNA, the CDR3 is TGCGCCAGCAGCCCGAGGGTAGCGGGCCTCTCCTACGAGCAGTACTTC.

In this sample, this clone turned up a few times. The chain is built from TRBV4-3 and TRBJ2-7; D is unresolved. CDR1 is LGHNA, CDR2 YSLEER, per germline. The CDR3 loop spans 13 amino acids. V dropped 2 bases and J dropped 1 base, with 6 bases sitting between them. The CDR3 region is CASSQSRSYEQYF. CDR3 nucleotides: TGCGCCAGCAGCCAAAGCCGATCCTACGAGCAGTACTTC.

The chain uses TRBV12-5 and TRBJ2-4, with TRBD1 identical over 7 bases. The CDR3 length is 15 residues. CDR1 is LGHNT and CDR2 is FRNRAP in the germline V gene. V shed 6 bases, J shed 0 bases, and the junction held 5 bases outside the gene matches. DNA for the CDR3: TGTGCTAGTGGCTCCGACAGGGTAGCCAAAAACATTCAGTACTTC. This encodes CASGSDRVAKNIQYF.

This clone occurred once. The chain uses TRBV4-2 and TRBJ2-7; 10 bases line up with TRBD2. The V and J ends lost 0 bases and 0 bases, in that order; junction bases with no gene match: 8. CDR3 length: 18 residues. Germline CDR1 LGHNA, CDR2 YNFKEQ. The CDR3 nucleotides are TGTGCCAGCAGCCAAGACTCTAGCGGGAGAGTCGGCTCCTACGAGCAGTACTTC. Its protein product is CASSQDSSGRVGSYEQYF.